The rows below give T cell receptor beta chains drawn from one sample of a study of T-cell reconstitution after alpha-beta-depleted transplantation in children. TCRdb independently ran MiXCR on the PCR reads; one entry per CDR3 protein. The sample holds around 700,000 distinct CDR3 sequences, roughly 14% seen once. The sample here was PBMCs, taken before TCRalphabeta/CD19-depleted stem cell transplant. The receptors originated from a girl aged 2 to 10 with congenital amegakaryocytic thrombocytopenia, due to receive a stem cell transplant. The conserved cysteine and the conserved F or W are not part of the CDR3 here. The D gene is left open where the match is weak.

CDR3aa | j_gene | v_gene | d_gene | len
ASSLRDSYTGELF | TRBJ2-2 | TRBV5-1 | - | 13
ASSLIGIGYGYT | TRBJ1-2 | TRBV7-6 | - | 12
ASSLEAGIDTQY | TRBJ2-3 | TRBV5-1 | - | 12
ASSPHRALEQF | TRBJ2-1 | TRBV7-2 | - | 11
ASSLGDLAKNIQY | TRBJ2-4 | TRBV5-1 | - | 13
ASSPGVLYNEQF | TRBJ2-1 | TRBV4-2 | - | 12
ASSLSAQQY | TRBJ2-7 | TRBV12-3/TRBV12-4 | - | 9
ASSQEGRLMNTEAF | TRBJ1-1 | TRBV4-1 | - | 14
ASSQEGSGGREQF | TRBJ2-1 | TRBV4-1 | TRBD2 | 13
ASTQINTGELF | TRBJ2-2 | TRBV28 | - | 11
SAPPGLGYNEQF | TRBJ2-1 | TRBV20-1 | TRBD2 | 12
ASGTGGLEQY | TRBJ2-7 | TRBV12-3/TRBV12-4 | TRBD1 | 10
ASSFGGQGRNGYT | TRBJ1-2 | TRBV12-3/TRBV12-4 | TRBD1 | 13
ASSQLAGGIETQY | TRBJ2-5 | TRBV27 | TRBD2 | 13